These T cell receptor beta chains were read from a single sample in a study of cytomegalovirus exposure and HLA in healthy donors. The table came from immunoSEQ multiplex PCR; TCRdb's copy has only in-frame clones and leaves some out. The data hold approximately 140,000 clones, with about 82% observed a single time. The sequenced material came from PBMCs. Receptors originate from a boy younger than 18 in good health and CMV-seronegative. CDR3s leave out the opening cysteine and the closing phenylalanine or tryptophan. Clone size is shown for a subset of rows, as once, few, many or a class of expanded clone.

V: TRBV5-1; size: once; J: TRBJ2-2; CDR3: ASSLELGVNTGELF
V: TRBV29-1; size: -; J: TRBJ2-1; CDR3: TTWGGLGAGANEQF
V: TRBV30; size: -; J: TRBJ2-1; CDR3: AWTPGASGSDEQF
V: TRBV7-2; size: -; J: TRBJ2-5; CDR3: ASSLAVAGGLETQY
V: TRBV10-3; size: -; J: TRBJ2-1; CDR3: AISGNSGDGYNEQF
V: TRBV27; size: -; J: TRBJ2-1; CDR3: ASRTGAGRYNEQF
V: TRBV6-1; size: -; J: TRBJ2-2; CDR3: ASSGLRGNDAGELF
V: TRBV4-1; size: -; J: TRBJ1-1; CDR3: ASSSPDTGMNTEAF
V: TRBV6-5; size: -; J: TRBJ2-1; CDR3: ASSSGQRENEQF
V: TRBV5-1; size: once; J: TRBJ2-3; CDR3: ASSLYGTSRASTDTQY
V: TRBV9; size: -; J: TRBJ2-1; CDR3: ASSGGLAGVVGEQF
V: TRBV28; size: -; J: TRBJ1-4; CDR3: ASSYPGGPYEKLF
V: TRBV4-1; size: -; J: TRBJ2-1; CDR3: ASSQEQRTYNEQF
V: TRBV27; size: -; J: TRBJ2-2; CDR3: ASSELGTAAGELF
V: TRBV6-1; size: -; J: TRBJ2-5; CDR3: ASSEAGTLQETQY
V: TRBV5-1; size: -; J: TRBJ2-7; CDR3: ASTLTGGFAHEQY
V: TRBV5-1; size: -; J: TRBJ1-1; CDR3: ASSSVWGGLLSTEAF
V: TRBV5-6; size: -; J: TRBJ1-4; CDR3: ASSYEGSDRTNEKLF
V: TRBV7-2; size: few; J: TRBJ2-5; CDR3: ASSLASGRARETQY
V: TRBV13; size: -; J: TRBJ1-1; CDR3: ASSPSGQGYTEAF
V: TRBV11-2; size: -; J: TRBJ2-7; CDR3: ASRSGFYEQY
V: TRBV2; size: -; J: TRBJ2-1; CDR3: ASIREVGYNEQF
V: TRBV6-4; size: -; J: TRBJ2-6; CDR3: ASSDPNRGLSGANVLT
V: TRBV5-4; size: -; J: TRBJ1-4; CDR3: ASSLNRATNEKLF
V: TRBV7-9; size: once; J: TRBJ2-7; CDR3: ASSLSSSYEQY
V: TRBV2; size: -; J: TRBJ2-1; CDR3: ASSEKVAGENEQF